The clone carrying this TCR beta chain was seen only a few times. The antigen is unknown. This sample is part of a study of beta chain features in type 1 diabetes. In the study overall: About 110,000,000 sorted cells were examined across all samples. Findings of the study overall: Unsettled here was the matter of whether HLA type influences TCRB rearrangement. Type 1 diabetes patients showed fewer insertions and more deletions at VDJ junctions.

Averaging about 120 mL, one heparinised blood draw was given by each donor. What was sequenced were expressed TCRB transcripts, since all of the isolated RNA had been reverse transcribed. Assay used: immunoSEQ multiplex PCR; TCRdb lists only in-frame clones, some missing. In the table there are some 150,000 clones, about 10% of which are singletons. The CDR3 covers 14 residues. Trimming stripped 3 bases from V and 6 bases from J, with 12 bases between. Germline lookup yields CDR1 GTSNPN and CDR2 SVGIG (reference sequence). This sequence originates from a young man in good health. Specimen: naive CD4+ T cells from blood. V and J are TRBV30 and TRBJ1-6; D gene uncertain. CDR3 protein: CAWSPGTSNSPLHF. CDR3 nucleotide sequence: TGTGCCTGGAGCCCAGGAACCTCTAATTCACCCCTCCACTTT.